The 29 T cell receptor beta chains in this list originate from one sample, sequenced in a study of cytomegalovirus exposure and HLA in healthy donors. 60 Vbeta and 13 Jbeta primers were used in PCR. Some clones are missing from TCRdb's copy, which holds only in-frame ones; the method was immunoSEQ multiplex PCR. The sample yields some 200,000 clones, over 65% seen once. Sequences were obtained from PBMCs. These TCRs come from a woman under 40 in good health and CMV-seronegative.

The chain links TRBV5-1 to TRBJ1-5, with TRBD1 identical over 8 bases. The CDR3 covers 16 residues. From germline, CDR1 is SGHRS and CDR2 YFSETQ. The J segment lost 10 bases and the V segment lost 4 bases, leaving 16 bases of the junction unmatched. The CDR3 sequence is CASSLTGQGGGGPQHF. As DNA, the CDR3 is TGCGCCAGCAGCCTTACCGGACAGGGCGGGGGGGGTCCCCAGCATTTT.

J is TRBJ1-4 and V is TRBV2; D may be TRBD1 (6 bases). The CDR3 has 15 amino acids. Germline V gene lookup returns CDR1 SNHLY and CDR2 FYNNEI. With 5 bases removed from V and 3 bases from J, the gap between germline ends came to 13 bases. The CDR3: CASSFQGLPNEKLFF. CDR3 bases: TGTGCCAGCAGTTTCCAGGGGCTGCCTAATGAAAAACTGTTTTTT.

The chain employs TRBV9 and TRBJ2-5; TRBD1 might be the D (6 bases). CDR1 and CDR2 from the germline V gene are SGDLS and YYNGEE. The CDR3 sequence is 14 residues long. V was pared by 4 bases and J by 0 bases, with 10 bases between. The CDR3 loop reads CASSTRTDQETQYF. The DNA of the CDR3 is TGTGCCAGCAGCACAAGGACAGACCAAGAGACCCAGTACTTC.

This clone has just a few counts. This sequence joins TRBV4-3 and TRBJ1-1, with a weak D call TRBD1 (6 bases). V lost 4 bases and J lost 2, with 14 bases in between. CDR1 is LGHNA and CDR2 is YSLEER in the germline V gene. CDR3 length: 15 amino acids. DNA of the CDR3: TGCGCCAGCAGCCTCCAACGGGGGGCAAACACTGAAGCTTTCTTT. Translation: CASSLQRGANTEAFF.

This rearrangement joins TRBV5-4 to TRBJ2-5; no definite D call. The J call may be incorrect, as the DNA end agrees better with TRBJ2-7. CDR1 is SGHNT and CDR2 is YYREEE in the germline V gene (reference sequence). The CDR3 loop spans 13 amino acids. CDR3 sequence reads: CASSVRGAYEQYF. The CDR3 nucleotides read TGTGCCAGCAGCGTACGAGGCGCCTACGAGCAGTACTTC.

The chain uses TRBV4-2 and TRBJ2-7; D is uncertain. The germline V gene has CDR1 LGHNA and CDR2 YNFKEQ. This CDR3 has 15 amino acids. Between the trimmed V and J ends, which lost 0 bases and 2 bases, there was a span of 11 bases. CDR3 sequence (DNA): TGTGCCAGCAGCCAAGAAGTACTCCCGCCCTACGAGCAGTACTTC. It yields the protein CASSQEVLPPYEQYF.

This clone showed up just a few times. The V call is TRBV4-3, the J call TRBJ1-4, with D maybe TRBD1 (5 bases). The germline V gene encodes CDR1 LGHNA and CDR2 YSLEER. This CDR3 spans 15 amino acids. V lost 0 bases and J 8 bases, leaving 13 bases between the germline ends. The CDR3 spells CASSQEEGRGEKLFF. CDR3 bases: TGCGCCAGCAGCCAAGAGGAGGGGAGGGGCGAAAAACTGTTTTTT.

This chain joins TRBV5-4 and TRBJ2-3; the D gene is possibly TRBD1 (6 bases). Trimming shortened V by 4 bases and J by 0 bases, and 12 bases separated the two germline ends. The CDR3 covers 15 residues. From germline, CDR1 is SGHNT and CDR2 YYREEE (reference sequence). The CDR3 bases are TGTGCCAGCAGCCACCCGGGACAAAGCACAGATACGCAGTATTTT. As protein: CASSHPGQSTDTQYF.

This chain connects TRBV6-5 to TRBJ2-2; 7 bases agree with TRBD2. The V segment lost 11 bases and the J segment 1 base; nucleotides outside the gene matches: 4. Germline V lookup: CDR1 MNHEY, CDR2 SVGAGI. CDR3 length: 13 amino acids. The CDR3 is CAGAGENTGELFF. CDR3 sequence (DNA): TGTGCCGGTGCGGGGGAGAACACCGGGGAGCTGTTTTTT.

This sequence joins TRBV5-4 and TRBJ2-5, with a tentative D call TRBD2 (6 bases). V was trimmed by 2 bases and J by 5 bases, leaving 13 bases between them. Looked up from germline, CDR1 is SGHNT and CDR2 is YYREEE (reference sequence). This CDR3 spans 14 amino acids. CDR3 amino acids: CASSFPGAQETQYF. In nucleotides, the CDR3 is TGTGCCAGCAGCTTCCCGGGAGCGCAGGAGACCCAGTACTTC. Together with reference TRBV5-4 and TRBJ2-5, the CDR3 gives the full variable domain: ETGVTQSPTHLIKTRGQQVTLRCSSQSGHNTVSWYQQALGQGPQFIFQYYREEENGRGNFPPRFSGLQFPNYSSELNVNALELDDSALYLCASSFPGAQETQYFGPGTRLLVL.

V usage is TRBV9 and J usage is TRBJ2-2, with 7 bases matching TRBD1. This CDR3 region has 16 residues. Germline V lookup: CDR1 SGDLS, CDR2 YYNGEE. The V gene end was trimmed by 3 bases and the J gene end by 2 bases; junction bases not matched to a gene: 7. This CDR3 is CASSAHRDSNTGELFF. CDR3 nucleotides: TGTGCCAGCAGCGCACACCGGGACAGCAACACCGGGGAGCTGTTTTTT.

This chain joins TRBV25-1 and TRBJ2-2, with 9 bases aligning to TRBD1. V lost 3 bases and J lost 4; bases outside the gene matches: 3. Germline CDR1 MGHDK, CDR2 SYGVNS. This CDR3 comprises 15 residues. As DNA, the CDR3 is TGTGCCAGCAGTGACTGGGACAGGGTCACCGGGGAGCTGTTTTTT. Its translation: CASSDWDRVTGELFF.

The V call is TRBV19, the J call TRBJ2-5; perhaps TRBD1 as D (5 bases). The assigned J gene may be wrong: the sequence end matches TRBJ2-7 better. CDR1 and CDR2 from the germline V gene are LNHDA and SQIVND (reference sequence). CDR3 length: 13 amino acids. CDR3 in amino acids: CASSKGIDYEQYF. CDR3 DNA sequence: TGTGCCAGTAGTAAGGGGATCGATTACGAGCAGTACTTC.

The table lists this clone with a few counts. The chain recombines TRBV27 with TRBJ2-1, with D perhaps matching TRBD1 (8 bases). Deletions cut 1 base from V and 8 bases from J, with 15 bases between. From germline, CDR1 is MNHEY and CDR2 SMNVEV (reference sequence). CDR3 length equals 15 residues. CDR3 in amino acids: CASSLYRTGRDEQFF. The CDR3 region has the DNA TGTGCCAGCAGTTTATACAGGACAGGGAGGGATGAGCAGTTCTTC.

The CDR3 is CASSPRQGAREQYF. DNA for the CDR3: TGCGCCAGCAGCCCACGACAGGGGGCGCGTGAGCAGTACTTC. The rearrangement links TRBV4-3 to TRBJ2-7, with TRBD1 matching over 10 bases. The CDR3 has 14 residues. The germline gives CDR1 LGHNA, CDR2 YSLEER. Trimming cost V 4 bases and J 7 bases; bases outside gene matches: 7.

The chain combines TRBV6-1 with TRBJ1-5; D is uncertain. The CDR3 is made up of 18 amino acids. Germline loops: CDR1 MNHNS, CDR2 SASEGT. Deletions cut 4 bases from V and 0 bases from J, with 19 bases between. The CDR3 loop reads CASSALQPSGYSNQPQHF. The CDR3 nucleotides are TGTGCCAGCAGTGCGCTCCAACCCTCCGGGTATAGCAATCAGCCCCAGCATTTT.

The CDR3 DNA reads TGTGCCAGCAGCGTCCTTGGGGCCCCACCCTACAATGAGCAGTTCTTC. Amino acids: CASSVLGAPPYNEQFF. The chain is built from TRBV7-9 and TRBJ2-1, with D perhaps TRBD1 (5 bases). Germline V lookup: CDR1 SEHNR, CDR2 FQNEAQ (reference sequence). Trimming took 5 bases from V and 2 from J, leaving 16 bases between them. CDR3 length: 16 residues.

The gene calls are TRBV5-1 and TRBJ2-1; 8 nucleotides align to TRBD2. The CDR3 runs 15 residues. V lost 2 bases and J lost 1; bases outside the gene matches: 2. Per the germline V gene, CDR1 is SGHRS and CDR2 is YFSETQ. CDR3: CASSFSGISYNEQFF. As DNA, the CDR3 is TGCGCCAGCAGCTTTAGCGGGATTTCCTACAATGAGCAGTTCTTC.

For the CDR3, the DNA is TGTGCCAGCAGCCCAAGTGCCCCCAGCTCTGGGGCCAACGTCCTGACTTTC. It specifies CASSPSAPSSGANVLTF. The J gene is TRBJ2-6, the V gene TRBV7-6; D not resolved. This CDR3 region has 17 residues. V shed 5 bases and J shed 0 bases, with 14 bases lying between them. Germline-derived CDR1 and CDR2 are SGHVS and FNYEAQ.

This rearrangement joins TRBV11-2 to TRBJ1-2; the match to TRBD1 covers 8 bases. The V segment lost 6 bases and the J segment 2 bases; nucleotides outside the gene matches: 2. The CDR3 is made up of 13 amino acids. Germline CDR1 SGHAT, CDR2 FQNNGV. CDR3 coding DNA: TGTGCCAGCAGTTGGGACAGGAACTATGGCTACACCTTC. Its translation: CASSWDRNYGYTF.

This clone turned up a few times. The chain recombines TRBV5-1 with TRBJ1-2; D not resolved. Germline V gene lookup returns CDR1 SGHRS and CDR2 YFSETQ. V was clipped by 4 bases and J by 5 bases, with 12 bases between them. The CDR3 loop spans 13 amino acids. This CDR3 reads CASSRNPQYGYTF. The CDR3 DNA follows: TGCGCCAGCAGCCGGAACCCACAGTATGGCTACACCTTC.

The chain employs TRBV7-2 and TRBJ1-5, with a weak D call TRBD1 (5 bases). V lost 4 bases and J lost 4, with 11 bases in between. The V gene's germline CDR1 is SGHTA and CDR2 FQGNSA. The CDR3 is made up of 14 amino acids. The CDR3 DNA reads TGTGCCAGCAGCTCCCGACGGGGGAATCAGCCCCAGCATTTT. Amino acid sequence: CASSSRRGNQPQHF.

This chain joins TRBV19 and TRBJ1-6; 9 bases match TRBD1. Germline V CDR1 and CDR2: LNHDA, SQIVND (reference sequence). CDR3 length: 15 amino acids. Trimming cost V 5 bases and J 7 bases; bases outside gene matches: 6. DNA for the CDR3: TGTGCCAGTAGTGTGGACAGGGGAGGGAATTCACCCCTCCACTTT. Amino acids: CASSVDRGGNSPLHF.

In its sample, this clone was seen once. The chain recombines TRBV4-1 with TRBJ2-7; 8 bases agree with TRBD1. CDR3 length: 15 amino acids. Germline loops: CDR1 MGHRA, CDR2 YSYEKL. Trimming cost V 4 bases and J 1 base; bases outside gene matches: 6. The CDR3 nucleotides are TGCGCCAGCAGCCGAGGGACAGGCGAGTCCTACGAGCAGTACTTC. Its translation: CASSRGTGESYEQYF.

This clone appeared a few times. This chain uses TRBV19 with TRBJ2-2; the D gene is possibly TRBD1 (5 bases). Trimming pared 6 bases from V and 3 bases from J, leaving 11 bases between. CDR3 length equals 14 residues. Germline assignment: CDR1 LNHDA and CDR2 SQIVND (reference sequence). CDR3 DNA sequence: TGTGCCAGTAGCAACCAGGGATACACCGGGGAGCTGTTTTTT. Translated: CASSNQGYTGELFF. Complete variable domain (other parts from reference TRBV19 and TRBJ2-2): DGGITQSPKYLFRKEGQNVTLSCEQNLNHDAMYWYRQDPGQGLRLIYYSQIVNDFQKGDIAEGYSVSREKKESFPLTVTSAQKNPTAFYLCASSNQGYTGELFFGEGSRLTVL.

The chain has TRBV19 and TRBJ1-2; D possibly corresponds to TRBD1 (5 bases). The CDR3 contains 12 residues. The V end lost 9 bases, the J end lost 1 base, and 9 bases lay between the germline ends. The germline gives CDR1 LNHDA, CDR2 SQIVND (reference sequence). The CDR3 coding sequence is TGTGCCAGCCGACAGATTAACTATGGCTACACCTTC. Its protein is CASRQINYGYTF.

The V call is TRBV30, the J call TRBJ2-7, with 7 bases matching TRBD2. The length of the CDR3 is 14 residues. V shed 1 base and J 0 bases; nucleotides not matched to a gene: 3. Germline loops: CDR1 GTSNPN, CDR2 SVGIG (reference sequence). CDR3 protein: CAWSGRDYSYEQYF. The DNA of the CDR3 is TGTGCCTGGAGTGGTCGGGACTACTCCTACGAGCAGTACTTC.

This clone was detected only once. The V gene is TRBV4-3, the J gene TRBJ1-1, with unresolved D. The ends were cut back, 0 bases at V and 3 bases at J, with 11 bases in the middle. The CDR3 runs 15 residues. The V gene's germline CDR1 is LGHNA and CDR2 YSLEER. The CDR3 is CASSQERGGDTEAFF. The CDR3 bases are TGCGCCAGCAGCCAAGAAAGAGGCGGAGACACTGAAGCTTTCTTT.

The rearrangement joins TRBV7-9 to TRBJ2-5; 11 nucleotides line up with TRBD2. Trimming at V came to 2 bases and at J to 3 bases, leaving 8 bases not matched to a gene. Germline assignment: CDR1 SEHNR and CDR2 FQNEAQ (reference sequence). The CDR3 consists of 17 residues. In DNA, the CDR3 is TGTGCCAGCAGCTTACAGATCACTAGCGGGGGTAAAGAGACCCAGTACTTC. This sequence encodes CASSLQITSGGKETQYF.